The 11 T cell receptor beta chains below come from one sample, sequenced in a study of blood T cells in healthy people across ages. Primed by a sample-barcoded 5' primer and a J-beta primer mix, a second PCR proceeded for about 6 to 11 cycles. TCRdb fed the 5' RACE reads into MiXCR, producing one record per CDR3 protein. The repertoire holds hundreds of thousands of distinct CDR3 sequences, with about 45% as singletons. Material: blood. These receptors were obtained from a man older than 75 in good health.

The V and J genes are TRBV27 and TRBJ2-1; TRBD1 matches 9 bases. The assigned J gene may be wrong: the sequence end matches TRBJ2-7 better. CDR1 is MNHEY and CDR2 is SMNVEV in the germline V gene (reference sequence). The CDR3 loop spans 16 amino acids. DNA for the CDR3: TGTGCCAGCAGTTTATCCACGGGACAGGGTCCCCACGAGCAGTACTTC. Its protein is CASSLSTGQGPHEQYF.

This chain joins TRBV29-1 and TRBJ2-7; TRBD2 matches 13 bases. Germline V gives CDR1 SQVTM, CDR2 ANQGSEA. CDR3 length: 14 residues. CDR3 sequence reads: CHEGGLAGIYEQYF. The CDR3 bases are TGCCACGAAGGGGGACTAGCGGGAATTTACGAGCAGTACTTC.

The chain has TRBV6-5 and TRBJ2-4; no clear D gene. The CDR3 length is 14 residues. Trimming removed 6 bases from V and 3 bases from J, with 12 bases in between. Germline V gene data show CDR1 as MNHEY and CDR2 as SVGAGI. In DNA, the CDR3 is TGTGCCAGCAGCCCCTCGAGAGACAAAAACATTCAGTACTTC. Amino acids: CASSPSRDKNIQYF.

This chain joins TRBV18 and TRBJ2-3; D is uncertain. The length of the CDR3 is 13 residues. The germline V and J ends were trimmed by 3 bases and 6 bases, with 10 bases remaining between them. The germline V gene has CDR1 KGHSH and CDR2 LQKENI. CDR3 protein: CASSPSHTDTQYF. CDR3 nucleotide sequence: TGTGCCAGCTCACCGAGTCATACGGATACGCAGTATTTT.

This clonotype was counted only a few times. This chain connects TRBV7-6 to TRBJ2-1; 12 bases are shared with TRBD2. V shed 2 bases and J 9 bases; nucleotides not matched to a gene: 8. Germline lookup yields CDR1 SGHVS and CDR2 FNYEAQ. The CDR3 contains 16 residues. The CDR3 region has the DNA TGTGCCAGCAGCTTATCTAGCGGGAGGGCCGGTGTTGAGCAGTTCTTC. Residues: CASSLSSGRAGVEQFF.

This clonotype occurred a few times. The rearrangement uses TRBV29-1 and TRBJ2-5, with D perhaps given as TRBD1 or TRBD2 (6 bases each). The CDR3 is 14 amino acids. The germline V and J ends were trimmed by 6 bases and 2 bases, with 16 bases remaining between them. Germline loops: CDR1 SQVTM, CDR2 ANQGSEA. CDR3 coding DNA: TGCAGCGTAACCCTGGTAGGGGGGCAAGAGACCCAGTACTTC. Protein sequence: CSVTLVGGQETQYF.

This chain joins TRBV29-1 and TRBJ1-1; 7 nucleotides match TRBD1. This CDR3 comprises 14 residues. From germline, CDR1 is SQVTM and CDR2 ANQGSEA. V lost 5 bases, J lost 5 bases, and 11 bases stayed unmatched. This CDR3 reads CSVYRGGPGTEAFF. The CDR3 region has the DNA TGCAGCGTTTACAGGGGCGGCCCTGGGACTGAAGCTTTCTTT.

The table lists this clonotype with a few counts. The rearrangement links TRBV12-3 or TRBV12-4 to TRBJ1-2; D is possibly TRBD1 (5 bases). The CDR3 has 15 residues. V lost 1 base and J lost 6, with 15 bases in between. CDR3 sequence: CASSLVGGKVDGYTF. CDR3 in DNA: TGTGCCAGCAGTTTAGTCGGGGGTAAGGTGGATGGCTACACCTTC.

Many counts were recorded for this clonotype. This chain connects TRBV29-1 to TRBJ2-7; D is unresolved. Trimming took off 4 bases at V and 4 bases at J, with 8 bases between the two ends. CDR3 length equals 11 residues. Per the germline V gene, CDR1 is SQVTM and CDR2 is ANQGSEA. CDR3 in DNA: TGCAGCGTTGCGACCGCATACGAGCAGTACTTC. Its protein product is CSVATAYEQYF.

The V and J genes are TRBV12-3 or TRBV12-4 and TRBJ2-4, with D tentatively TRBD2 (6 bases). The CDR3 is 15 residues long. Deletions cut 6 bases from V and 3 bases from J, with 15 bases between. CDR3 DNA sequence: TGTGCCAGCAGCCAGACTAGTATTGACAAAAACATTCAGTACTTC. It yields the protein CASSQTSIDKNIQYF.

This clonotype was picked up a small number of times. The chain recombines TRBV5-1 with TRBJ2-3; the D gene is possibly TRBD1 (5 bases). CDR3 size: 14 residues. CDR1 and CDR2 (germline): SGHRS, YFSETQ. The V gene lost 0 bases and the J gene lost 3 bases, with 8 bases spanning the gap. DNA of the CDR3: TGCGCCAGCAGCTTGGACAGGAGAACAGATACGCAGTATTTT. Its protein is CASSLDRRTDTQYF.